Shown below are 24 T cell receptor beta chains from a single sample sequenced in a study of T cell repertoires in cytomegalovirus infection. No cognate antigen is known for these TCRs. In TCRdb, the reads were re-called with MiXCR into one record per CDR3 protein. Seen here are about 830,000 distinct CDR3 sequences, about 30% observed once, and the top ten hold over 10%. This specimen was cultured CD8+ T cells from PBMCs, taken from culture after CMV antigen stimulation. The source is a human donor in good health (CMV status not recorded). Some clones in this sample may be carry-over from other donors' samples.

The CDR3 coding sequence is TGTGCTAGTGGCGGGGAACAGGGGGGGAACACTGAAGCTTTCTTT. Translating it yields CASGGEQGGNTEAFF. V is TRBV12-5 and J is TRBJ1-1, with TRBD1 matching over 8 bases. Trimming at V came to 6 bases and at J to 1 base, leaving 7 bases not matched to a gene. The CDR3 sequence is 15 residues long. The V gene's germline CDR1 is LGHNT and CDR2 FRNRAP.

Ten or more counts support this clonotype. The chain couples TRBV12-3 or TRBV12-4 to TRBJ1-1, with unresolved D. The CDR3 extends over 14 amino acids. Between the trimmed V and J ends, which lost 1 base and 3 bases, there was a span of 9 bases. This CDR3 is CASSLDRDYTEAFF. In DNA, the CDR3 is TGTGCCAGCAGTTTAGATAGGGATTACACTGAAGCTTTCTTT.

This clonotype occurred many times. CDR3 amino acids: CASSLGGRGSPLHF. CDR3 nucleotide sequence: TGTGCCAGCAGCTTAGGGGGCAGGGGCTCACCCCTCCACTTT. This chain joins TRBV11-2 and TRBJ1-6; D perhaps matches TRBD1 (6 bases). The CDR3 extends over 14 amino acids. V shed 1 base and J shed 10 bases, with 11 bases lying between them. The germline CDR1 and CDR2 sequences are SGHAT and FQNNGV.

This clonotype was found many times. The rearrangement uses TRBV4-1 and TRBJ2-1; D call uncertain. This CDR3 comprises 12 residues. V lost 1 base, J lost 7 bases, and 5 bases lay in between. The germline CDR1 and CDR2 sequences are MGHRA and YSYEKL. The chain's CDR3 is CASSQVGNEQFF. CDR3 nucleotide sequence: TGCGCCAGCAGCCAAGTTGGGAATGAGCAGTTCTTC.

The chain is built from TRBV9 and TRBJ1-2; 7 bases agree with TRBD1. The germline V gene has CDR1 SGDLS and CDR2 YYNGEE. J gave up 8 bases and V 3 bases, and 4 bases lay outside the gene matches. The CDR3 runs 12 residues. CDR3 loop: CASSDRGTGYTF. The CDR3 nucleotides read TGTGCCAGCAGCGACAGGGGAACGGGCTACACCTTC.

The gene calls are TRBV6-2 or TRBV6-3 and TRBJ2-7, with D unclear. This CDR3 contains 15 residues. V shed 7 bases and J shed 2 bases, with 18 bases lying between them. Germline V gives CDR1 MNHEY, CDR2 SVGEGT. The CDR3 loop is CASTLYPMDPYEQYV. The CDR3, as DNA: TGTGCCAGCACCCTATACCCCATGGACCCCTACGAGCAGTACGTC.

J is TRBJ2-1 and V is TRBV6-5; a weak D match, TRBD1 (5 bases). The CDR3 runs 13 residues. V was cut by 2 bases and J by 7 bases, with 9 bases left in between. Germline V CDR1 and CDR2: MNHEY, SVGAGI. CDR3 in amino acids: CASSYGKGNEQFF. CDR3 sequence (DNA): TGTGCCAGCAGTTACGGAAAGGGGAATGAGCAGTTCTTC.

The chain recombines TRBV27 with TRBJ2-5; 10 bases match TRBD2. Trimming at V came to 1 base and at J to 5 bases, leaving 10 bases not matched to a gene. Germline V gives CDR1 MNHEY, CDR2 SMNVEV (reference sequence). The length of the CDR3 is 17 residues. The DNA for the CDR3 is TGTGCCAGCAGTTTATTCCCCCAGCGGGGGGGCTGGGAGACCCAGTACTTC. This encodes CASSLFPQRGGWETQYF.

This clonotype showed up many times. This chain links TRBV7-9 with TRBJ2-3, with no clear D. The germline V and J ends were trimmed by 3 bases and 6 bases, with 4 bases remaining between them. Germline values: CDR1 SEHNR, CDR2 FQNEAQ (reference sequence). This CDR3 has 11 amino acids. CDR3 sequence: CASSFEDTQYF. CDR3 nucleotides: TGTGCCAGCAGCTTCGAGGATACGCAGTATTTT.

This chain connects TRBV27 to TRBJ1-1; maybe TRBD1 (6 bases). The CDR3 spans 15 residues. Germline V lookup: CDR1 MNHEY, CDR2 SMNVEV (reference sequence). V was cut by 6 bases and J by 4 bases, with 18 bases left in between. The chain's CDR3 is CASRVPMARGTEAFF. The CDR3 DNA sequence: TGTGCCAGCAGGGTCCCGATGGCCAGGGGCACTGAAGCTTTCTTT.

This clonotype was counted between two and nine times. The chain employs TRBV27 and TRBJ1-1; D uncertain. The CDR3 runs 18 residues. V lost 6 bases to trimming and J lost 1 base, with 24 bases between them. In germline, CDR1 is MNHEY, CDR2 SMNVEV (reference sequence). CDR3 nucleotide sequence: TGTGCCAGCAGCCCCCAGACGACTCTCTCCATAGGGAACACTGAAGCTTTCTTT. Protein sequence: CASSPQTTLSIGNTEAFF.

This clonotype was counted between two and nine times. This rearrangement joins TRBV5-6 to TRBJ1-1, with D uncertain. Germline V gene lookup returns CDR1 SGHDT and CDR2 YYEEEE. With 6 bases removed from V and 2 bases from J, the gap between germline ends came to 20 bases. The CDR3 sequence is 16 residues long. The DNA of the CDR3 is TGTGCCAGCAACCTGAGGCGGAGCGGGCCAAACACTGAAGCTTTCTTT. Protein product: CASNLRRSGPNTEAFF.

The chain recombines TRBV6-2 or TRBV6-3 with TRBJ1-5; the D gene is possibly TRBD1 (5 bases). V was cut by 1 base and J by 1 base, with 11 bases left in between. This CDR3 has 16 amino acids. CDR1 MNHEY and CDR2 SVGEGT come from the germline V gene. The CDR3 is CASSYWDGGSNQPQHF. The CDR3 DNA follows: TGTGCCAGCAGTTACTGGGACGGGGGAAGCAATCAGCCCCAGCATTTT.

The chain is built from TRBV27 and TRBJ2-5; D is unresolved. This CDR3 contains 12 residues. CDR1 MNHEY and CDR2 SMNVEV come from the germline V gene (reference sequence). Trimming took 8 bases from V and 5 from J, leaving 12 bases between them. The CDR3 DNA follows: TGTGCCAGCGGGTTCAGTCGGGAGACCCAGTACTTC. Translation gives CASGFSRETQYF.

This clonotype appeared a few times. The chain has TRBV7-6 and TRBJ2-7, with D possibly called TRBD1 or TRBD2 (5 bases each). Germline loops: CDR1 SGHVS, CDR2 FNYEAQ. This CDR3 region has 13 residues. V was clipped by 4 bases and J by 3 bases, with 10 bases between them. CDR3 sequence reads: CASSWGTDYEQYF. The CDR3 bases are TGTGCCAGCAGCTGGGGGACGGACTACGAGCAGTACTTC.

This clonotype appeared a few times. This chain links TRBV6-6 with TRBJ1-2, with TRBD1 as a possible D gene (6 bases). The CDR3 runs 15 residues. Between the trimmed V and J ends, which lost 10 bases and 5 bases, there was a span of 23 bases. Germline lookup yields CDR1 MNHNY and CDR2 SVGAGI (reference sequence). The DNA of the CDR3 is TGTGCCACTCACCGGGACATGGGATTGTTATATGGCTACACCTTC. Translation: CATHRDMGLLYGYTF.

V is TRBV12-3 or TRBV12-4 and J is TRBJ2-1; weak D call: TRBD1 (5 bases). V was shortened by 6 bases and J by 4 bases, with 16 bases between the two germline ends. The CDR3 runs 15 residues. The CDR3 sequence: CASSLTAVGYNEQFF. The CDR3 DNA sequence: TGTGCCAGCAGCTTGACAGCCGTTGGTTACAATGAGCAGTTCTTC.

The chain employs TRBV10-3 and TRBJ2-7; 9 nucleotides line up with TRBD1. CDR1 and CDR2 (germline): ENHRY, SYGVKD. V trimming: 5 bases; J trimming: 4 bases; junction bases outside the gene matches: 6. This CDR3 is built from 14 residues. This CDR3 is CAISPGQGIYEQYF. The CDR3 nucleotides read TGTGCCATCAGTCCGGGACAGGGTATATACGAGCAGTACTTC.

On this clonotype: Germline is not matched at one junction end, which may reflect a read error. This chain joins TRBV7-7 and TRBJ2-5; TRBD2 matches at 7 bases. Germline V gives CDR1 SSHAT, CDR2 FNYEAQ (reference sequence). The CDR3 is 15 amino acids. The CDR3 reads CASSPGRGSGETQYF. In nucleotides, the CDR3 is TGTGCTAGCAGCCCGGGGCGGGGGTCGGGAGAGACCCAGTACTTC. The variable domain in full, with the rest retrieved from reference TRBV7-7 and TRBJ2-5, is GAGVSQSPRYKVTKRGQDVTLRCDPISSHATLYWYQQALGQGPEFLTYFNYEAQPDKSGLPSDRFSAERPEGSISTLTIQRTEQRDSAMYRCASSPGRGSGETQYFGPGTRLLVL.

In this sample, this clonotype turned up a few times. The chain joins TRBV5-1 to TRBJ2-7; 7 bases are a match to TRBD2. V was clipped by 2 bases and J by 2 bases; unmatched bases: 4. The CDR3 spans 14 residues. CDR1 is SGHRS and CDR2 is YFSETQ in the germline V gene. The CDR3 loop is CASSFSSGAYEQYF. The CDR3 DNA reads as TGCGCCAGCAGCTTCTCTAGCGGCGCCTACGAGCAGTACTTC.

There are many counts of this clonotype. The chain uses TRBV6-1 and TRBJ2-1, with TRBD1 as a possible D gene (6 bases). This CDR3 has 15 amino acids. Germline V lookup: CDR1 MNHNS, CDR2 SASEGT. The V and J ends lost 7 bases and 5 bases respectively, with 18 bases between them. The CDR3 DNA is TGTGCCAGCAATCAGTTGGGGGCTTTCAACAATGAGCAGTTCTTC. This translates into CASNQLGAFNNEQFF.

The rearrangement uses TRBV27 and TRBJ1-6, with 8 bases identical to TRBD1. CDR1 MNHEY and CDR2 SMNVEV come from the germline V gene (reference sequence). The V segment lost 7 bases and the J segment 0 bases; nucleotides outside the gene matches: 8. The CDR3 runs 17 residues. The CDR3 spells CASTPRTGSSYNSPLHF. CDR3 nucleotide sequence: TGTGCCAGCACCCCCCGGACAGGGAGCTCCTATAATTCACCCCTCCACTTT.

To note about this clonotype: A much larger clone lies a single base off, so this may be a read error. The V gene is TRBV7-2, the J gene TRBJ1-3; D unclear. This CDR3 has 15 amino acids. Looked up from germline, CDR1 is SGHTA and CDR2 is FQGNSA. The CDR3 loop reads CASGDGRYSGNTVYF. DNA for the CDR3: TGTGCCAGCGGCGACGGGAGATACTCTGGAAACACCGTATATTTT. Using reference TRBV7-2 and TRBJ1-3 for the parts outside the CDR3, the full variable domain is GAGVSQSPSNKVTEKGKDVELRCDPISGHTALYWYRQSLGQGLEFLIYFQGNSAPDKSGLPSDRFSAERTGGSVSTLTIQRTQQEDSAVYLCASGDGRYSGNTVYFGEGSWLTVV.

This clonotype was seen a few times. This sequence joins TRBV12-3 or TRBV12-4 and TRBJ2-7; D is tentatively TRBD1 or TRBD2 (5 bases each). V shed 6 bases and J shed 2 bases, with 11 bases lying between them. This CDR3 region has 13 residues. CDR3: CASSWGSTYEQYF. The CDR3, as DNA: TGTGCCAGCAGCTGGGGGTCGACCTACGAGCAGTACTTC.